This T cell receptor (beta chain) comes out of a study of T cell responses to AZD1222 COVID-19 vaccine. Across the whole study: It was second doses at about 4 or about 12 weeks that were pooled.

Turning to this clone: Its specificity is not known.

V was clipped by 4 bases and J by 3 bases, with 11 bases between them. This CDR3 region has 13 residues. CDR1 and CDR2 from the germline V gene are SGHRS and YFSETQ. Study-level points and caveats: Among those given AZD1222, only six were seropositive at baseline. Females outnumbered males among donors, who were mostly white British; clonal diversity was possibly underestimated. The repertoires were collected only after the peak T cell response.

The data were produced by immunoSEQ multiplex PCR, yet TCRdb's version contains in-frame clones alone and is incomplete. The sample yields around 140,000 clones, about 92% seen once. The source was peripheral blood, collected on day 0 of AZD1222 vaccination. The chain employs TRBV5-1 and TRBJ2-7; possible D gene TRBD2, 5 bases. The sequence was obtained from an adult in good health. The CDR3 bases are TGCGCCAGCAGCCCTGTCGGGGTCTACGAGCAGTACTTC. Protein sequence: CASSPVGVYEQYF.